This entry lists 13 T cell receptor beta chains sequenced from one sample in a study of regulatory T cells in long-lasting Graves disease. With iRepertoire HTBI primers and Arm-PCR of CDR3 regions, TCR beta libraries were built. Each CDR3 protein gets one entry after TCRdb re-called the multiplex PCR reads with MiXCR. The sample includes roughly 360,000 distinct CDR3 sequences, approximately 25% of them seen just once. Time point noted: persistent/refractory GD, antithyroid drugs over 5 years with positive TRAb. PBMC-extracted RNA yielded the TCR library. The specimen was peripheral blood mononuclear cells (PBMCs), collected when the disease was refractory, from a patient treated with antithyroid drugs. These receptors came from a woman between 40 and 55 years old with Graves disease.

This clonotype was seen at least ten times. The gene calls are TRBV10-3 and TRBJ2-7; 7 bases match TRBD2. The germline V gene encodes CDR1 ENHRY and CDR2 SYGVKD. This CDR3 has 14 residues. V lost 4 bases and J lost 3; bases outside the gene matches: 6. The CDR3 region is CAISGLAVNYEQYF. The CDR3 DNA follows: TGTGCCATCAGTGGACTAGCTGTCAACTACGAGCAGTACTTC.

The rearrangement links TRBV28 to TRBJ2-2, with D unclear. Trimming pared 1 base from V and 9 bases from J, leaving 6 bases between. CDR1 is MDHEN and CDR2 is SYDVKM in the germline V gene. The CDR3 contains 12 residues. The CDR3 spells CASSLSARELFF. CDR3 nucleotide sequence: TGTGCCAGCAGTTTATCGGCTCGGGAGCTGTTTTTT.

Regarding this clonotype: One junction end disagrees with the germline gene, perhaps due to a read error. The rearrangement joins TRBV7-8 to TRBJ2-7; no reliable D call. Germline V lookup: CDR1 SGHVS, CDR2 FQNEAQ. This CDR3 region has 12 residues. The CDR3 is CASSLSSYVQYF. CDR3 in DNA: TGTGCCAGCAGCCTCAGCTCCTACGTGCAGTACTTC.

The J gene is TRBJ1-1, the V gene TRBV9; D not resolved. Trimming left V 0 bases short and J 4 bases short, with 10 bases between. The CDR3 has 14 amino acids. Looked up from germline, CDR1 is SGDLS and CDR2 is YYNGEE. This CDR3 is CASSVAMGVTEAFF. For the CDR3, the DNA is TGTGCCAGCAGCGTAGCCATGGGTGTCACTGAAGCTTTCTTT.

The rearrangement joins TRBV2 to TRBJ1-3; tentative D call: TRBD1 (6 bases). The V gene's germline CDR1 is SNHLY and CDR2 FYNNEI. CDR3 length: 16 amino acids. V was trimmed by 6 bases and J by 2 bases, leaving 17 bases between them. The CDR3 here is CASRGAPSKAGNTIYF. The CDR3 nucleotides read TGTGCCAGCAGGGGGGCCCCTTCAAAGGCTGGAAACACCATATATTTT.

This chain uses TRBV24-1 with TRBJ1-1; no clear D. The CDR3 has 11 amino acids. Trimming took 4 bases from V and 6 from J, leaving 5 bases between them. CDR1 is KGHDR and CDR2 is SFDVKD in the germline V gene. The CDR3 reads CATSEKSEAFF. As DNA, the CDR3 is TGTGCCACCAGTGAAAAATCTGAAGCTTTCTTT.

At least ten counts were recorded for this clonotype. J is TRBJ2-7 and V is TRBV10-3; 8 nucleotides align to TRBD2. With 2 bases clipped from V and 7 bases from J, the junction kept 10 bases outside the gene matches. Per the germline V gene, CDR1 is ENHRY and CDR2 is SYGVKD. The CDR3 sequence is 15 residues long. The CDR3 protein is CAISERSAGVGEQYF. Written as DNA, the CDR3 is TGTGCCATCAGTGAGAGATCAGCGGGAGTAGGTGAGCAGTACTTC.

This clonotype has more than one count but fewer than ten. Compared with germline, one end of the junction differs, possibly owing to a read error. The CDR3 loop reads CASSPGGISCEQYF. CDR3 coding DNA: TGTGCCAGTAGCCCCGGGGGCATTTCCTGCGAGCAGTACTTC. The J gene is TRBJ2-7, the V gene TRBV19; D is tentatively TRBD1 or TRBD2 (6 bases each). Looked up from germline, CDR1 is LNHDA and CDR2 is SQIVND (reference sequence). The CDR3 consists of 14 residues.

In its sample, this clonotype was seen many times. V and J are TRBV12-3 or TRBV12-4 and TRBJ2-5, with 8 bases identical to TRBD2. V was clipped by 3 bases and J by 4 bases; unmatched bases: 4. CDR3 length equals 14 residues. Written as DNA, the CDR3 is TGTGCCAGCAGTTTCGGGGGGGGGGTAGAGACCCAGTACTTC. Translation: CASSFGGGVETQYF.

This clonotype was seen more than once but under ten times. The chain has TRBV5-6 and TRBJ2-4; D is perhaps TRBD2 (5 bases). V lost 4 bases and J lost 6, with 11 bases in between. This CDR3 comprises 13 residues. Germline V gene data show CDR1 as SGHDT and CDR2 as YYEEEE. Here the CDR3 DNA reads TGTGCCAGCAGCCGGGAATCCACAAACATTCAGTACTTC. This codes for CASSRESTNIQYF.

The genes are TRBV10-3 and TRBJ2-2; tentatively, D is TRBD1 (5 bases). Germline-derived CDR1 and CDR2 are ENHRY and SYGVKD. The CDR3 runs 15 residues. V dropped 2 bases and J dropped 0 bases, with 7 bases sitting between them. The CDR3 loop reads CAISEGRANTGELFF. The CDR3 DNA follows: TGTGCCATCAGTGAGGGCAGGGCGAACACCGGGGAGCTGTTTTTT.

This clonotype was picked up many times. This chain uses TRBV7-9 with TRBJ2-5; D remains unclear. CDR1 and CDR2 (germline): SEHNR, FQNEAQ (reference sequence). Trimming took off 5 bases at V and 0 bases at J, with 10 bases between the two ends. The CDR3 length is 14 residues. The CDR3 reads CASSQDPYQETQYF. The CDR3 DNA follows: TGTGCCAGCAGCCAAGACCCGTACCAAGAGACCCAGTACTTC. Based on the CDR3 plus reference TRBV7-9 and TRBJ2-5, the full variable domain is DTGVSQNPRHKITKRGQNVTFRCDPISEHNRLYWYRQTLGQGPEFLTYFQNEAQLEKSRLLSDRFSAERPKGSFSTLEIQRTEQGDSAMYLCASSQDPYQETQYFGPGTRLLVL.

This clonotype was seen repeatedly, ten times or more. The chain carries TRBV11-2 and TRBJ1-1; 7 bases are shared with TRBD1. Germline CDR1 and CDR2: SGHAT and FQNNGV. V was clipped by 5 bases and J by 2 bases; unmatched bases: 8. The CDR3 sequence is 15 residues long. The CDR3 region has the DNA TGTGCCAGCAGCGAGAGACAGGGTCTCAACACTGAAGCTTTCTTT. It codes for CASSERQGLNTEAFF.